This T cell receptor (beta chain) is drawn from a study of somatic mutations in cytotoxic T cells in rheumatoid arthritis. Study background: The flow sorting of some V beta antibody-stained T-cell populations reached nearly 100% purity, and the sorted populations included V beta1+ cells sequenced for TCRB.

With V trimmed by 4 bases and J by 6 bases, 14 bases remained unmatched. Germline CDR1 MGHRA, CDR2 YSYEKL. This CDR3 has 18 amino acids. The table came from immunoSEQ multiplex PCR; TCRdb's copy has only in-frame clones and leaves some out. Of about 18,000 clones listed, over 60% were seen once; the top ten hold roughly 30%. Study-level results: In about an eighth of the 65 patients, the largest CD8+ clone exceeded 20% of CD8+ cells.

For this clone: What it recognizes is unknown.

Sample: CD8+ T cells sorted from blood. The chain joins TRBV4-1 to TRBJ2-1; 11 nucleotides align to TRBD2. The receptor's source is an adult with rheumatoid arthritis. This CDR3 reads CASSRPSETSGIFNEQFF. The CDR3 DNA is TGCGCCAGCAGCCGGCCCAGTGAGACTAGCGGGATCTTCAATGAGCAGTTCTTC.